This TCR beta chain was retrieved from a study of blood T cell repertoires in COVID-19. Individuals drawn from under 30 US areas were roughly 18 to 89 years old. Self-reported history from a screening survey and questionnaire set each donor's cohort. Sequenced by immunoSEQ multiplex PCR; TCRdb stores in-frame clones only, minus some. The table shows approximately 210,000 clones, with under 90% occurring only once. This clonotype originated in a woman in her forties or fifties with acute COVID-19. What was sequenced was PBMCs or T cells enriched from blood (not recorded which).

The CDR3 protein is CASRVSGANVLTF. The CDR3 DNA follows: TGTGCCAGCCGTGTATCTGGGGCCAACGTCCTGACTTTC. The chain joins TRBV7-2 to TRBJ2-6, with D uncertain. This CDR3 is built from 13 residues. V lost 8 bases and J 1 base, leaving 6 bases between the germline ends. Germline V gene sequence: CDR1 SGHTA, CDR2 FQGNSA.